Below, 32 T cell receptor beta chains from the same sample are listed, as sequenced in a study of T cells after somatic rescue of genetic block. Clones were sequenced by immunoSEQ multiplex PCR, and TCRdb holds only the in-frame ones, with some missing. The sample has 14,000 to 15,000 clones; around 68% are singletons. Sequenced input: peripheral blood mononuclear cells (PBMCs). The source is a man younger than 35.

This clone was detected a few times. CDR3 coding DNA: TGTGCCAGCAGCCAAGCCGGCTACCCGCAAGAGACCCAGTACTTC. Translating it yields CASSQAGYPQETQYF. The chain carries TRBV14 and TRBJ2-5; D gene unclear. With 1 base removed from V and 2 bases from J, the gap between germline ends came to 11 bases. Germline CDR1 and CDR2: SGHDN and FVKESK. CDR3 length equals 15 residues.

This rearrangement joins TRBV13 to TRBJ2-7, with D unresolved. This CDR3 comprises 19 residues. V was shortened by 4 bases and J by 2 bases, with 27 bases between the two germline ends. In germline, CDR1 is PRHDT, CDR2 FYEKMQ (reference sequence). Written as DNA, the CDR3 is TGTGCCAGCAGCTCAACCTTGGGGATCGCAAATCAAAAGGCCTACGAGCAGTACTTC. This gives the protein CASSSTLGIANQKAYEQYF. The full variable domain, rest sourced from reference TRBV13 and TRBJ2-7, is AAGVIQSPRHLIKEKRETATLKCYPIPRHDTVYWYQQGPGQDPQFLISFYEKMQSDKGSIPDRFSAQQFSDYHSELNMSSLELGDSALYFCASSSTLGIANQKAYEQYFGPGTRLTVT.

This clone was detected once. V is TRBV7-6 and J is TRBJ2-5, with 9 bases identical to TRBD1. The J call may be mistaken, given a closer DNA end match to TRBJ2-7. This CDR3 region has 16 residues. CDR1 and CDR2 from the germline V gene are SGHVS and FNYEAQ. The DNA for the CDR3 is TGTGCCAGCAGCTTAGTGGGGGGGACAGGGCTCGACGAGCAGTACTTC. It codes for CASSLVGGTGLDEQYF.

The V call is TRBV5-1, the J call TRBJ1-4, with D possibly being TRBD1 (5 bases). Looked up from germline, CDR1 is SGHRS and CDR2 is YFSETQ. The CDR3 runs to 15 residues. The V end was cut by 0 bases, the J end by 7 bases, with 13 bases between. CDR3 region: CASSLVGGGSEKLFF. CDR3 coding DNA: TGCGCCAGCAGCTTGGTTGGCGGGGGTAGTGAAAAACTGTTTTTT. Full variable domain (rest looked up from reference TRBV5-1 and TRBJ1-4): KAGVTQTPRYLIKTRGQQVTLSCSPISGHRSVSWYQQTPGQGLQFLFEYFSETQRNKGNFPGRFSGRQFSNSRSEMNVSTLELGDSALYLCASSLVGGGSEKLFFGSGTQLSVL.

V is TRBV11-2 and J is TRBJ1-2; D is perhaps TRBD1 (5 bases). CDR3 length: 13 amino acids. V lost 3 bases to trimming and J lost 8 bases, with 13 bases between them. Germline assignment: CDR1 SGHAT and CDR2 FQNNGV. The CDR3 loop reads CASSFDGAGGYTF. The CDR3 nucleotides read TGTGCCAGCAGCTTCGACGGGGCTGGGGGCTACACCTTC.

The chain couples TRBV6-5 to TRBJ1-1, with D uncertain. From germline, CDR1 is MNHEY and CDR2 SVGAGI. V lost 5 bases, J lost 0 bases, and 13 bases lay in between. The CDR3 spans 15 residues. Written as DNA, the CDR3 is TGTGCCAGCAGTCCCGATGATATCATGAACACTGAAGCTTTCTTT. Translating gives CASSPDDIMNTEAFF.

This clone was seen once. The CDR3 DNA is TGTGCCAGCTCACCTGTAGTCGAGAATACTGAAGCTTTCTTT. Its translation is CASSPVVENTEAFF. The rearrangement uses TRBV18 and TRBJ1-1, with D unclear. With 3 bases removed from V and 5 bases from J, the gap between germline ends came to 13 bases. The CDR3 consists of 14 residues. In germline, CDR1 is KGHSH, CDR2 LQKENI. The full variable domain, completed using reference TRBV18 and TRBJ1-1, is NAGVMQNPRHLVRRRGQEARLRCSPMKGHSHVYWYRQLPEEGLKFMVYLQKENIIDESGMPKERFSAEFPKEGPSILRIQQVVRGDSAAYFCASSPVVENTEAFFGQGTRLTVV.

The chain is built from TRBV5-1 and TRBJ1-1, with a weak D call TRBD1 (5 bases). V shed 7 bases and J shed 1 base, with 17 bases lying between them. The CDR3 totals 15 residues. The germline V gene has CDR1 SGHRS and CDR2 YFSETQ. Written as DNA, the CDR3 is TGCGCCAGCTCCCTAGCTGGCAGGGCGAACACTGAAGCTTTCTTT. Protein: CASSLAGRANTEAFF.

The J gene is TRBJ1-5, the V gene TRBV11-2; D gene unclear. The CDR3 runs 13 residues. Germline assignment: CDR1 SGHAT and CDR2 FQNNGV. V was trimmed by 1 base and J by 6 bases, leaving 7 bases between them. Written as DNA, the CDR3 is TGTGCCAGCAGCTTAGGCGAGGGTCAGCCCCAGCATTTT. Its translation: CASSLGEGQPQHF.

The CDR3 loop reads CASNEPGTGRGNEQFF. The CDR3 bases are TGTGCCAGCAACGAACCCGGGACAGGGAGAGGCAATGAGCAGTTCTTC. The J gene is TRBJ2-1, the V gene TRBV11-2, with 9 bases lining up with TRBD1. The germline V gene has CDR1 SGHAT and CDR2 FQNNGV. The CDR3 is made up of 16 amino acids. The V and J ends lost 7 bases and 6 bases, in that order; junction bases with no gene match: 13.

This clone occurred a few times. The chain carries TRBV27 and TRBJ1-1; D unclear. CDR3 size: 13 residues. Trimming took 4 bases from V and 0 from J, leaving 6 bases between them. CDR1 and CDR2 from the germline V gene are MNHEY and SMNVEV (reference sequence). The CDR3: CASSSNMNTEAFF. The CDR3 DNA reads as TGTGCCAGCAGTTCTAACATGAACACTGAAGCTTTCTTT.

The chain joins TRBV9 to TRBJ2-7, with a possible D match to TRBD2 (6 bases). CDR3 length: 15 amino acids. Germline loops: CDR1 SGDLS, CDR2 YYNGEE. Trimming removed 1 base at V and 1 base at J, with 12 bases between. The CDR3 region has the DNA TGTGCCAGCAGCGTATCTGGCGGGGTTTCCTACGAGCAGTACTTC. It codes for CASSVSGGVSYEQYF. Based on the CDR3 plus reference TRBV9 and TRBJ2-7, the full variable domain is DSGVTQTPKHLITATGQRVTLRCSPRSGDLSVYWYQQSLDQGLQFLIQYYNGEERAKGNILERFSAQQFPDLHSELNLSSLELGDSALYFCASSVSGGVSYEQYFGPGTRLTVT.

This chain uses TRBV10-3 with TRBJ2-3; D remains ambiguous. This CDR3 is 15 amino acids long. The V gene lost 2 bases and the J gene lost 0 bases, with 9 bases spanning the gap. CDR1 and CDR2 (germline): ENHRY, SYGVKD. The CDR3 sequence is CAISELVMSTDTQYF. The CDR3 coding sequence is TGTGCCATCAGTGAGCTGGTAATGAGCACAGATACGCAGTATTTT.

The V and J genes are TRBV18 and TRBJ1-1, with D maybe TRBD1 (5 bases). CDR1 is KGHSH, CDR2 LQKENI, per germline. Trimming stripped 1 base from V and 6 bases from J, with 6 bases between. The CDR3 sequence is 12 residues long. The CDR3 sequence: CASSPQGSEAFF. The CDR3 region has the DNA TGTGCCAGCTCACCACAGGGGTCTGAAGCTTTCTTT.

This sequence joins TRBV7-9 and TRBJ2-5; possible D gene TRBD2, 6 bases. V shed 8 bases and J shed 4 bases, with 17 bases lying between them. The CDR3 has 14 residues. Per the germline V gene, CDR1 is SEHNR and CDR2 is FQNEAQ (reference sequence). This chain's CDR3 is CASQTGRGRETQYF. The CDR3 nucleotides read TGTGCCAGCCAGACGGGGCGGGGAAGAGAGACCCAGTACTTC.

This clone is a singleton in its sample. The V and J genes are TRBV19 and TRBJ2-1; TRBD1 agrees at 9 bases. The ends lost 4 bases at V and 2 bases at J; junction bases unmatched: 6. Germline CDR1 LNHDA, CDR2 SQIVND (reference sequence). The length of the CDR3 is 16 residues. CDR3 sequence (DNA): TGTGCCAGTAGTACCCGGAGACAGGGGGCCTACAATGAGCAGTTCTTC. Amino acid sequence: CASSTRRQGAYNEQFF. The entire variable domain, with the rest obtained from reference TRBV19 and TRBJ2-1, is as follows: DGGITQSPKYLFRKEGQNVTLSCEQNLNHDAMYWYRQDPGQGLRLIYYSQIVNDFQKGDIAEGYSVSREKKESFPLTVTSAQKNPTAFYLCASSTRRQGAYNEQFFGPGTRLTVL.

The chain combines TRBV30 with TRBJ1-5, with D tentatively TRBD1 (5 bases). The CDR3 sequence is 12 residues long. Germline V gene data show CDR1 as GTSNPN and CDR2 as SVGIG (reference sequence). Here the CDR3 DNA reads TGTGCATTGAAACAGGGCAATCAGCCCCAGCATTTT. Translating gives CALKQGNQPQHF.

The J gene is TRBJ1-5, the V gene TRBV5-4; D is unclear. Looked up from germline, CDR1 is SGHNT and CDR2 is YYREEE (reference sequence). The CDR3 is 19 amino acids. V was clipped by 6 bases and J by 0 bases, with 25 bases between them. The CDR3 sequence: CASTAWISVRLYSNQPQHF. DNA for the CDR3: TGTGCCAGCACCGCTTGGATAAGTGTGAGGCTTTATAGCAATCAGCCCCAGCATTTT. The variable domain in full, with the rest retrieved from reference TRBV5-4 and TRBJ1-5, is ETGVTQSPTHLIKTRGQQVTLRCSSQSGHNTVSWYQQALGQGPQFIFQYYREEENGRGNFPPRFSGLQFPNYSSELNVNALELDDSALYLCASTAWISVRLYSNQPQHFGDGTRLSIL.

The chain links TRBV6-1 to TRBJ1-4; D gene unclear. The CDR3 consists of 14 residues. The V end lost 7 bases, the J end lost 3 bases, and 12 bases lay between the germline ends. Germline V gene sequence: CDR1 MNHNS, CDR2 SASEGT. CDR3 DNA: TGTGCCAGCAAATGGGGAAGTCCTAATGAAAAACTGTTTTTT. Residues: CASKWGSPNEKLFF.

This chain connects TRBV6-4 to TRBJ1-1; D ambiguous. The CDR3 is 13 amino acids. The V end lost 5 bases, the J end lost 1 base, and 8 bases lay between the germline ends. Germline V gene lookup returns CDR1 MRHNA and CDR2 SNTAGT. The CDR3 is CASSQQANTEAFF. The CDR3 DNA sequence: TGTGCCAGCAGTCAGCAGGCGAACACTGAAGCTTTCTTT.

The J gene is TRBJ2-3, the V gene TRBV27, with 7 bases identical to TRBD2. Germline assignment: CDR1 MNHEY and CDR2 SMNVEV (reference sequence). The CDR3 loop spans 14 amino acids. V trimming: 4 bases; J trimming: 4 bases; junction bases outside the gene matches: 5. The DNA for the CDR3 is TGTGCCAGCAGTTCCCGGACTAGATCAGATACGCAGTATTTT. This translates into CASSSRTRSDTQYF.

In this sample, this clone turned up many times. This chain joins TRBV7-2 and TRBJ1-2, with 8 positions matching TRBD1. V lost 2 bases, J lost 6 bases, and 8 bases stayed unmatched. CDR3 length: 15 residues. The germline CDR1 and CDR2 sequences are SGHTA and FQGNSA. The CDR3 nucleotides are TGTGCCAGCAGCTTACGGGGGCAGGGGGCTAATGGCTACACCTTC. Encoded protein: CASSLRGQGANGYTF.

This clone was seen more than once but under ten times. The chain joins TRBV11-2 to TRBJ1-4; 8 bases match TRBD1. V lost 1 base, J lost 8 bases, and 6 bases stayed unmatched. Germline-derived CDR1 and CDR2 are SGHAT and FQNNGV. This CDR3 spans 15 amino acids. CDR3 region: CASSLGDRSREKLFF. DNA of the CDR3: TGTGCCAGCAGCTTAGGGGACAGGTCAAGAGAAAAACTGTTTTTT.

J is TRBJ2-1 and V is TRBV6-5, with D hard to call. Germline V lookup: CDR1 MNHEY, CDR2 SVGAGI. The CDR3 runs to 12 residues. V was clipped by 6 bases and J by 3 bases, with 6 bases between them. The CDR3 loop is CASSEDYNEQFF. CDR3 coding DNA: TGTGCCAGCAGCGAGGACTACAATGAGCAGTTCTTC.

The chain uses TRBV5-1 and TRBJ2-7, with unresolved D. The germline gives CDR1 SGHRS, CDR2 YFSETQ. CDR3 length equals 13 residues. Trimming removed 0 bases from V and 3 bases from J, with 7 bases in between. This CDR3 is CASSLASSYEQYF. CDR3 bases: TGCGCCAGCAGCTTGGCATCTAGCTACGAGCAGTACTTC.

The CDR3 is CASSRLPGTNYGYTF. CDR3 DNA: TGCGCCAGCAGTCGACTTCCGGGAACTAACTATGGCTACACCTTC. This sequence joins TRBV5-1 and TRBJ1-2; D call uncertain. The CDR3 sequence is 15 residues long. Germline V gene lookup returns CDR1 SGHRS and CDR2 YFSETQ. V was clipped by 5 bases and J by 0 bases, with 14 bases between them.

The CDR3 is CASSYLRGDLSYEQYF. The CDR3 nucleotides read TGTGCCAGCAGTTACCTCAGGGGGGACTTATCCTACGAGCAGTACTTC. V usage is TRBV6-5 and J usage is TRBJ2-7; TRBD1 is a possible D gene (7 bases). Germline CDR1 MNHEY, CDR2 SVGAGI. Trimming took off 2 bases at V and 1 base at J, with 15 bases between the two ends. The length of the CDR3 is 16 residues.

This clone has a handful of counts. The gene calls are TRBV10-3 and TRBJ2-7; 12 positions agree with TRBD2. The CDR3 runs to 20 residues. Germline CDR1 and CDR2: ENHRY and SYGVKD. V lost 8 bases, J lost 3 bases, and 23 bases stayed unmatched. The CDR3 DNA reads TGTGCCATCCGTAGGGACCTAGCGGGAGGGCCCGTCCAGAGCATCTACGAGCAGTACTTC. Protein: CAIRRDLAGGPVQSIYEQYF.

The count of this clone is one. The V gene is TRBV19, the J gene TRBJ1-2; perhaps TRBD1 as D (5 bases). Germline CDR1 reads LNHDA; CDR2 reads SQIVND (reference sequence). The V gene lost 1 base and the J gene lost 3 bases, with 9 bases spanning the gap. The CDR3 runs 14 residues. As DNA, the CDR3 is TGTGCCAGTAGTATAGCCCAGGGTGACTATGGCTACACCTTC. Translation: CASSIAQGDYGYTF.

The V gene is TRBV4-1, the J gene TRBJ1-2, with D tentatively TRBD1 (5 bases). Trimming pared 0 bases from V and 6 bases from J, leaving 20 bases between. The CDR3 length is 17 residues. Looked up from germline, CDR1 is MGHRA and CDR2 is YSYEKL. CDR3 bases: TGCGCCAGCAGCCAAGAAAACTCTGGCAGGGCGAGGGATGGCTACACCTTC. Translated, it gives CASSQENSGRARDGYTF.

The chain has TRBV7-3 and TRBJ2-1; 10 nucleotides agree with TRBD1. Germline V CDR1 and CDR2: SGHTA, FQGTGA. The ends lost 5 bases at V and 6 bases at J; junction bases unmatched: 1. The CDR3 has 13 amino acids. This CDR3 is CASSRTGGNEQFF. CDR3 nucleotides: TGTGCCAGCAGCCGGACAGGGGGCAATGAGCAGTTCTTC.

This clone was recorded a few times. The chain recombines TRBV6-1 with TRBJ2-7, with TRBD2 as a possible D gene (6 bases). V was shortened by 1 base and J by 3 bases, with 13 bases between the two germline ends. Germline-derived CDR1 and CDR2 are MNHNS and SASEGT. The length of the CDR3 is 15 residues. The CDR3 loop reads CASSEVGGRLYEQYF. The DNA of the CDR3 is TGTGCCAGCAGTGAAGTTGGGGGGAGGCTCTACGAGCAGTACTTC.